This entry features one T cell receptor (beta chain) sequence. The sample comes from a study of blood T cell repertoires in COVID-19. Seattle enrolled patients during active infection and tracked them longitudinally. This CDR3 is 14 amino acids long. TCRdb's table, derived via immunoSEQ multiplex PCR, lists solely in-frame clones and lacks some. The sample has some 220,000 clones; roughly 80% are singletons. The sample taken for sequencing was peripheral blood. The sequence derives from a woman between 65 and 79 years old with COVID-19, enrolled during active disease. The J gene is TRBJ2-7, the V gene TRBV21-1; no check of the table's D call, TRBD1, against the DNA was made. TRBV21-1 is a pseudogene. The CDR3 protein is CASSSRDRSDEQYF. CDR3 sequence (DNA): TGTGCCAGCAGCAGCCGGGACAGGTCAGACGAGCAGTACTTC.